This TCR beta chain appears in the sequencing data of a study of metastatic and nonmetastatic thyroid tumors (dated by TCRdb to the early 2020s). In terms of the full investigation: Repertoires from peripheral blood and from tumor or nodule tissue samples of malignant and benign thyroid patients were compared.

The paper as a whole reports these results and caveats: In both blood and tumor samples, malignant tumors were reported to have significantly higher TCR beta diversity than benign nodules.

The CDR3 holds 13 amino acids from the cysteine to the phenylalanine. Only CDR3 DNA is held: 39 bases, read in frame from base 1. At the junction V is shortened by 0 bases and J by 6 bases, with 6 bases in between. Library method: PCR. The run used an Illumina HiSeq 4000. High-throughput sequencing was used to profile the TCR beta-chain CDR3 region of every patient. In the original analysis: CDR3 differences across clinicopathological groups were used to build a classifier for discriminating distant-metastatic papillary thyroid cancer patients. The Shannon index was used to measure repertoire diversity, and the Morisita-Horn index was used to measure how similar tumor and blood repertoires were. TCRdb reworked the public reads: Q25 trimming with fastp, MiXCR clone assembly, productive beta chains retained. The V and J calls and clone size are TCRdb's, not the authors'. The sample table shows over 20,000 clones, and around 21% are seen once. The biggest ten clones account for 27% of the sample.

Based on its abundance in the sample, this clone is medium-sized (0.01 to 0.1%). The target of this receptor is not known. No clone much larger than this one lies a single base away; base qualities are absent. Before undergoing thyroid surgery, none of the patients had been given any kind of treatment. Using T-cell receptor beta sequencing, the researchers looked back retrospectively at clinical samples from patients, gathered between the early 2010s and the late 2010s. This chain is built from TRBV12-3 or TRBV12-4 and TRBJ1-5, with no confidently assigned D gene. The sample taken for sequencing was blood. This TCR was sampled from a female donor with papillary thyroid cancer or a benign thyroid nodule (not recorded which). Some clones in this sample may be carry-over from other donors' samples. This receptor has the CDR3 CASSLAGRQPQHF. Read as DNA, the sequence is TGTGCCAGCAGTTTAGCAGGGCGTCAGCCCCAGCATTTT.